The 13 T cell receptor beta chains given below trace back to one sample, sequenced in a study of blood T cell repertoires in COVID-19. This table comes from immunoSEQ multiplex PCR, and its TCRdb copy is limited to in-frame clones, with some not included. The sample records roughly 180,000 clones, roughly 85% being singletons. Sequences were obtained from peripheral blood. The receptors were gathered from a woman in her twenties or thirties with acute or convalescent COVID-19.

The chain links TRBV3-1 (or the pseudogene TRBV3-2) to TRBJ2-1, with TRBD2 matching over 9 bases. After removal of 8 bases from V and 8 bases from J, the junction contained 13 bases not matched to a gene. The germline CDR1 and CDR2 sequences are LGHDT and YNNKEL (reference sequence). The CDR3 is 15 amino acids. The CDR3 DNA reads TGTGCCAGCGGGGAACGGAGCGGGAGGTTCTATGAGCAGTTCTTC. As protein: CASGERSGRFYEQFF.

V gene TRBV5-4 combines with J gene TRBJ1-3; D gene unclear. Trimming left V 5 bases short and J 0 bases short, with 15 bases between. This CDR3 has 16 amino acids. The germline V gene encodes CDR1 SGHNT and CDR2 YYREEE (reference sequence). The CDR3 bases are TGTGCCAGCAGAAGAGGGTTACAGTCCTCTGGAAACACCATATATTTT. Residues: CASRRGLQSSGNTIYF.

The gene calls are TRBV19 and TRBJ1-1; D not resolved. Trimming left V 3 bases short and J 7 bases short, with 6 bases between. This CDR3 contains 11 residues. Germline CDR1 LNHDA, CDR2 SQIVND (reference sequence). CDR3 sequence reads: CASSMQIEAFF. For the CDR3, the DNA is TGTGCCAGTAGTATGCAGATTGAAGCTTTCTTT.

The chain employs TRBV7-2 and TRBJ2-5; 11 bases line up with TRBD1. Germline assignment: CDR1 SGHTA and CDR2 FQGNSA. This CDR3 contains 14 residues. The V segment lost 5 bases and the J segment 5 bases; nucleotides outside the gene matches: 4. CDR3: CASSRDRGRETQYF. In DNA form, the CDR3 reads TGTGCCAGCAGCCGGGACAGGGGGAGGGAGACCCAGTACTTC.

The V gene is TRBV19, the J gene TRBJ2-5; TRBD2 agrees at 9 bases. Germline trimming cut 5 bases from V and 2 bases from J; bases unmatched to any gene: 9. The CDR3 runs 16 residues. From germline, CDR1 is LNHDA and CDR2 SQIVND (reference sequence). CDR3 protein: CASSHPGLALQETQYF. For the CDR3, the DNA is TGTGCCAGTAGTCACCCCGGACTAGCGTTGCAAGAGACCCAGTACTTC.

V is TRBV11-1 and J is TRBJ1-5; D not resolved. The germline V and J ends were trimmed by 2 bases and 4 bases, with 9 bases remaining between them. The CDR3 extends over 14 amino acids. Germline values: CDR1 SGHAT, CDR2 FQDESV (reference sequence). The CDR3 coding sequence is TGTGCCAGCAGCTTAAACGGCGGGAATCAGCCCCAGCATTTT. This translates into CASSLNGGNQPQHF.

V and J are TRBV28 and TRBJ2-1; 9 bases agree with TRBD1. CDR1 is MDHEN, CDR2 SYDVKM, per germline. The CDR3 is 15 residues long. The ends lost 6 bases at V and 4 bases at J; junction bases unmatched: 7. The CDR3 region is CASRGQGSWYNEQFF. In DNA, the CDR3 is TGTGCCAGCAGGGGACAGGGTTCGTGGTACAATGAGCAGTTCTTC. Using reference TRBV28 and TRBJ2-1 for the parts outside the CDR3, the full variable domain is DVKVTQSSRYLVKRTGEKVFLECVQDMDHENMFWYRQDPGLGLRLIYFSYDVKMKEKGDIPEGYSVSREKKERFSLILESASTNQTSMYLCASRGQGSWYNEQFFGPGTRLTVL.

A few counts support this clone. The chain employs TRBV5-1 and TRBJ1-1; 8 bases align to TRBD1. Trimming at V came to 4 bases and at J to 1 base, leaving 6 bases not matched to a gene. CDR1 is SGHRS, CDR2 YFSETQ, per germline. CDR3 length equals 15 residues. The CDR3 nucleotides read TGCGCCAGCAGCGCCCCAGGGGGCGCGAACACTGAAGCTTTCTTT. As protein: CASSAPGGANTEAFF.

The rearrangement links TRBV9 to TRBJ1-2; 9 nucleotides align to TRBD1. The CDR3 sequence is 15 residues long. The germline V gene encodes CDR1 SGDLS and CDR2 YYNGEE. The J segment lost 6 bases and the V segment lost 4 bases, leaving 10 bases of the junction unmatched. CDR3 nucleotide sequence: TGTGCCAGCAGCTCTTCCGGGACAGGGTACGATGGCTACACCTTC. Its translation is CASSSSGTGYDGYTF.

This clone was recorded a few times. V and J are TRBV3-1 (or the pseudogene TRBV3-2) and TRBJ1-2; D is unresolved. This CDR3 has 13 residues. Germline values: CDR1 LGHDT, CDR2 YNNKEL (reference sequence). Trimming removed 0 bases from V and 7 bases from J, with 9 bases in between. DNA of the CDR3: TGTGCCAGCAGCCAAGACATCATTTCTGGCTACACCTTC. Translating it yields CASSQDIISGYTF.

DNA of the CDR3: TGTGCCAGCAGCGAAGGGGGCGCGAACACCGGGGAGCTGTTTTTT. It specifies CASSEGGANTGELFF. V usage is TRBV9 and J usage is TRBJ2-2, with 7 bases aligning to TRBD1. Germline V gene lookup returns CDR1 SGDLS and CDR2 YYNGEE. Losses at the gene ends were 3 bases for V and 0 bases for J; bases not matched to a gene: 2. The CDR3 is 15 amino acids.

The chain's CDR3 is CASSYLESGGYTF. CDR3 coding DNA: TGTGCCAGCAGTTATCTAGAATCCGGTGGCTACACCTTC. This chain links TRBV6-2 or TRBV6-3 with TRBJ1-2; no reliable D call. Germline assignment: CDR1 MNHEY and CDR2 SVGEGT. V was trimmed by 3 bases and J by 7 bases, leaving 12 bases between them. The CDR3 has 13 residues.

The J gene is TRBJ2-2, the V gene TRBV11-3; weak D call: TRBD1 (5 bases). This CDR3 has 15 amino acids. CDR1 is SGHNT and CDR2 is YENEEA in the germline V gene. Trimming cost V 5 bases and J 7 bases, with 17 bases left between them. CDR3 nucleotide sequence: TGTGCCAGCAGCGTGGATGTAAGAGGACACGGGGAGCTGTTTTTT. Amino acid sequence: CASSVDVRGHGELFF. The full variable domain, its missing parts supplied by reference TRBV11-3 and TRBJ2-2, is EAGVVQSPRYKIIEKKQPVAFWCNPISGHNTLYWYLQNLGQGPELLIRYENEEAVDDSQLPKDRFSAERLKGVDSTLKIQPAELGDSAVYLCASSVDVRGHGELFFGEGSRLTVL.